Shown below are 27 T cell receptor beta chains from a single sample sequenced in a study of CD4 T cells in relation to SARS-CoV-2 and coronaviruses. Which antigens these TCRs recognize remains unknown. Profiling relied on immunoSEQ multiplex PCR, and the TCRdb table lists in-frame clones only, not all of them. Among fewer than 25,000 clones listed, more than 60% were seen once. The unexposed donors gave CD4+ T cells in 2011-2018, prior to COVID-19. CD4+ T cells were isolated from the cells after nine to eleven days of culture. The sequencing input was CD4+ T cells from PBMCs, cultured in vitro. The receptors here all came from a human donor in good health.

V is TRBV7-6 and J is TRBJ1-2, with 9 bases identical to TRBD1. Germline CDR1 SGHVS, CDR2 FNYEAQ. CDR3 length: 16 amino acids. The J segment lost 8 bases and the V segment lost 5 bases, leaving 15 bases of the junction unmatched. Here the CDR3 DNA reads TGTGCCAGCAGCCCCACCCCGACAGGGGGAATAGGGGGCTACACCTTC. Translated, it gives CASSPTPTGGIGGYTF.

The V call is TRBV29-1, the J call TRBJ2-3; D gene ambiguous. Germline CDR1 is SQVTM and CDR2 is ANQGSEA. The CDR3 is made up of 12 amino acids. V was clipped by 0 bases and J by 6 bases, with 7 bases between them. For the CDR3, the DNA is TGCAGCGTTGAAGAACTGAGGGATACGCAGTATTTT. Its translation is CSVEELRDTQYF.

V and J are TRBV18 and TRBJ1-6; 7 positions agree with TRBD1. In germline, CDR1 is KGHSH, CDR2 LQKENI. The CDR3 spans 14 residues. With 6 bases clipped from V and 4 bases from J, the junction kept 3 bases outside the gene matches. CDR3 residues: CASSKGQYNSPLHF. For the CDR3, the DNA is TGTGCCAGCTCCAAGGGACAGTATAATTCACCCCTCCACTTT.

This chain joins TRBV10-3 and TRBJ2-1; possibly TRBD1 or TRBD2 for D (5 bases each). Trimming pared 10 bases from V and 4 bases from J, leaving 20 bases between. CDR3 length equals 15 residues. Germline values: CDR1 ENHRY, CDR2 SYGVKD. The CDR3 DNA sequence: TGTGCCACCACTTCACAGGAGAAGCGGTACAATGAGCAGTTCTTC. This codes for CATTSQEKRYNEQFF.

The V call is TRBV12-3 or TRBV12-4, the J call TRBJ1-1, with no clear D. The CDR3 runs to 13 residues. With 6 bases removed from V and 1 base from J, the gap between germline ends came to 9 bases. The CDR3: CASSFQRNTEAFF. The CDR3 region has the DNA TGTGCCAGCAGCTTTCAGAGGAACACTGAAGCTTTCTTT.

The rearrangement links TRBV6-5 to TRBJ1-5; 10 bases fit TRBD1. The CDR3 is 15 amino acids. V lost 6 bases and J lost 6; bases outside the gene matches: 8. Germline V gene sequence: CDR1 MNHEY, CDR2 SVGAGI. CDR3 sequence: CASRTPGQGSQPQHF. DNA of the CDR3: TGTGCCAGCAGAACCCCGGGACAGGGGAGTCAGCCCCAGCATTTT.

The rearrangement joins TRBV10-3 to TRBJ1-5; no reliable D call. This CDR3 contains 13 residues. Germline V CDR1 and CDR2: ENHRY, SYGVKD. Trimming took off 10 bases at V and 3 bases at J, with 13 bases between the two ends. DNA of the CDR3: TGTGCCACCCTGGCGGGCCACAATCAGCCCCAGCATTTT. This codes for CATLAGHNQPQHF.

V is TRBV11-3 and J is TRBJ2-2; 12 bases map to TRBD2. V shed 9 bases and J 7 bases; nucleotides not matched to a gene: 6. This CDR3 is 14 amino acids long. The germline V gene encodes CDR1 SGHNT and CDR2 YENEEA. CDR3 coding DNA: TGTGCCAGTAGACTAGCGGGAGAGGGCGGGGAGCTGTTTTTT. Its translation is CASRLAGEGGELFF.

This chain uses TRBV9 with TRBJ2-3, with 10 bases aligning to TRBD2. The germline V gene encodes CDR1 SGDLS and CDR2 YYNGEE. Trimming removed 4 bases from V and 4 bases from J; junction bases left unmatched: 12. The CDR3 length is 17 residues. The CDR3 is CASSPHLLAGDPDTQYF. The CDR3 nucleotides read TGTGCCAGCAGCCCCCACCTCCTAGCGGGAGATCCAGATACGCAGTATTTT.

The chain uses TRBV30 and TRBJ2-7; perhaps TRBD1 as D (6 bases). V was cut by 5 bases and J by 2 bases, with 16 bases left in between. The CDR3 is 14 residues long. Germline values: CDR1 GTSNPN, CDR2 SVGIG (reference sequence). CDR3 bases: TGTGCCTGGGTCGGACAGACGATTACCTACGAGCAGTACTTC. It codes for CAWVGQTITYEQYF. Based on the CDR3 plus reference TRBV30 and TRBJ2-7, the full variable domain is SQTIHQWPATLVQPVGSPLSLECTVEGTSNPNLYWYRQAAGRGLQLLFYSVGIGQISSEVPQNLSASRPQDRQFILSSKKLLLSDSGFYLCAWVGQTITYEQYFGPGTRLTVT.

The V gene is TRBV5-1, the J gene TRBJ2-3; 9 bases map to TRBD1. V lost 6 bases to trimming and J lost 2 bases; unmatched junction nucleotides: 7. Germline CDR1 SGHRS, CDR2 YFSETQ. The CDR3 extends over 15 amino acids. Written as DNA, the CDR3 is TGCGCCAGCACCCTTGGGACAGGGAACACAGATACGCAGTATTTT. Its protein is CASTLGTGNTDTQYF.

The chain has TRBV18 and TRBJ2-5, with TRBD1 identical over 9 bases. The CDR3 is 14 residues long. Unmatched junction bases numbered 6, after V lost 3 bases and J lost 7 bases. Germline V gene lookup returns CDR1 KGHSH and CDR2 LQKENI. DNA of the CDR3: TGTGCCAGCTCACCGCGGGACAGGGATGGGACCCAGTACTTC. Translating it yields CASSPRDRDGTQYF.

This chain joins TRBV7-2 and TRBJ1-1; weak D call: TRBD1 (5 bases). The CDR3 contains 15 residues. Trimming cost V 4 bases and J 6 bases, with 18 bases left between them. The germline gives CDR1 SGHTA, CDR2 FQGNSA. CDR3 coding DNA: TGTGCCAGCAGCTCAGATCGGGGGAAGAGGGCTGAAGCTTTCTTT. This sequence encodes CASSSDRGKRAEAFF.

DNA of the CDR3: TGTGCCAGCACAGGGACAGGGGGTTCTTCACCCCTCCACTTT. Its protein product is CASTGTGGSSPLHF. The chain combines TRBV6-5 with TRBJ1-6, with 11 bases identical to TRBD1. Germline V gene sequence: CDR1 MNHEY, CDR2 SVGAGI. CDR3 length equals 14 residues. Trimming cost V 7 bases and J 9 bases; bases outside gene matches: 5.

With regard to this clone: At one end, the junction sequence differs from germline, possibly due to a read error. This chain uses TRBV6-1 with TRBJ2-3, with no clear D. The length of the CDR3 is 15 residues. The germline CDR1 and CDR2 sequences are MNHNS and SASEGT. DNA of the CDR3: TGTGCCAGCAGAGAAGGATTAGCAGACACAGATACGCAGTATTTT. Translated: CASREGLADTDTQYF.

The chain joins TRBV30 to TRBJ1-4; D is possibly TRBD1 (6 bases). The CDR3 runs to 14 residues. Trimming stripped 3 bases from V and 7 bases from J, with 15 bases between. Germline V CDR1 and CDR2: GTSNPN, SVGIG (reference sequence). The CDR3 reads CAWRVGGNREKLFF. DNA for the CDR3: TGTGCCTGGAGGGTGGGGGGCAATCGTGAAAAACTGTTTTTT.

The chain recombines TRBV24-1 with TRBJ1-4; the D gene is possibly TRBD1 (6 bases). Germline V CDR1 and CDR2: KGHDR, SFDVKD. The V gene lost 3 bases and the J gene lost 8 bases, with 15 bases spanning the gap. The CDR3 sequence is 15 residues long. CDR3 residues: CATSDALQGEEKLFF. CDR3 in DNA: TGTGCCACCAGTGATGCTCTACAGGGAGAAGAAAAACTGTTTTTT.

This chain connects TRBV6-5 to TRBJ2-7, with 10 bases aligning to TRBD1. Per the germline V gene, CDR1 is MNHEY and CDR2 is SVGAGI. The length of the CDR3 is 16 residues. V shed 0 bases, J shed 0 bases, and the junction held 2 bases outside the gene matches. CDR3 residues: CASSYSRTGGSYEQYF. The CDR3 coding sequence is TGTGCCAGCAGTTACTCGAGGACAGGGGGCTCCTACGAGCAGTACTTC.

The gene calls are TRBV5-1 and TRBJ2-1; 15 nucleotides align to TRBD2. Trimming removed 4 bases from V and 1 base from J; junction bases left unmatched: 12. Germline loops: CDR1 SGHRS, CDR2 YFSETQ. CDR3 length equals 20 residues. CDR3 in DNA: TGCGCCAGCAGCCAGGGACTAGCGGGAGGAGGAACGATATCCTACAATGAGCAGTTCTTC. Residues: CASSQGLAGGGTISYNEQFF.

The chain combines TRBV19 with TRBJ1-1, with D perhaps TRBD1 (5 bases). The CDR3 loop spans 16 amino acids. Germline CDR1 LNHDA, CDR2 SQIVND (reference sequence). V was cut by 3 bases and J by 1 base, with 15 bases left in between. This CDR3 is CASSIGPGQGNTEAFF. The CDR3 DNA reads as TGTGCCAGTAGTATCGGACCGGGGCAGGGGAACACTGAAGCTTTCTTT.

By its share, this clone is large. The gene calls are TRBV7-8 and TRBJ1-1; D not resolved. Germline V gene sequence: CDR1 SGHVS, CDR2 FQNEAQ. V was cut by 5 bases and J by 1 base, with 11 bases left in between. The CDR3 is 14 amino acids. Here the CDR3 reads CASSPREGNTEAFF. In DNA, the CDR3 is TGTGCCAGCAGCCCCCGGGAGGGGAACACTGAAGCTTTCTTT.

The chain joins TRBV9 to TRBJ2-2; 7 bases match TRBD2. Germline V CDR1 and CDR2: SGDLS, YYNGEE. CDR3 size: 14 residues. After removal of 4 bases from V and 5 bases from J, the junction contained 5 bases not matched to a gene. DNA of the CDR3: TGTGCCAGCAGCCCCCCCGGGGGGACCGGGGAGCTGTTTTTT. Its protein is CASSPPGGTGELFF.

The V gene is TRBV18, the J gene TRBJ2-7, with D possibly TRBD2 on 5 matching bases. The V gene's germline CDR1 is KGHSH and CDR2 LQKENI. The CDR3 sequence is 14 residues long. The V end lost 2 bases, the J end lost 7 bases, and 15 bases lay between the germline ends. DNA of the CDR3: TGTGCCAGCTCACCAGGATCGGGTGGGGAGGAGCAGTACTTC. As protein: CASSPGSGGEEQYF.

The chain has TRBV19 and TRBJ2-1; 12 positions agree with TRBD2. The germline V gene encodes CDR1 LNHDA and CDR2 SQIVND (reference sequence). The CDR3 length is 15 residues. J lost 7 bases, V lost 2 bases, and 3 bases had no gene match. The CDR3 DNA is TGTGCCAGTAGTATACTGCTAGCGGGGGGGAATGAGCAGTTCTTC. It encodes CASSILLAGGNEQFF.

This clone was seen a few times. The genes are TRBV6-5 and TRBJ1-2; D gene unclear. The V end lost 6 bases, the J end lost 4 bases, and 12 bases lay between the germline ends. Per the germline V gene, CDR1 is MNHEY and CDR2 is SVGAGI. The CDR3 length is 13 residues. The CDR3 DNA sequence: TGTGCCAGCAGCCGTGATCTGCTCTATGGCTACACCTTC. It yields the protein CASSRDLLYGYTF.

This chain connects TRBV4-1 to TRBJ2-5, with 8 bases matching TRBD1. This CDR3 comprises 15 residues. V shed 2 bases and J 1 base; nucleotides not matched to a gene: 3. The germline V gene has CDR1 MGHRA and CDR2 YSYEKL. The CDR3 DNA reads as TGCGCCAGCAGCCAACCGGACAGGGCCCAAGAGACCCAGTACTTC. Protein: CASSQPDRAQETQYF.

The J gene is TRBJ2-7, the V gene TRBV5-3; 9 positions agree with TRBD2. TRBV5-3 is reported as an ORF; its role is uncertain. J gave up 6 bases and V 4 bases, and 11 bases lay outside the gene matches. The CDR3 totals 15 residues. The CDR3 DNA reads as TGTGCCAGAAGCCCATGGCGGGGGGGCCTGGGCGAGCAGTACTTC. It yields the protein CARSPWRGGLGEQYF.